The next 8 T cell receptor beta chains were all read from a single sample in a study of memory CD4+ T cells and cytomegalovirus serostatus. Data came from immunoSEQ multiplex PCR; TCRdb stores just in-frame clones and leaves some out. The table lists just under 65,000 clones, roughly three quarters of them singletons. The sort gate was single viable CD3+CD4+CD8-CD45RO+ cells for memory CD4+ T cells. Sequencing was carried out using memory CD4+ T cells from blood. The receptors stem from an adult in good health and CMV-seronegative.

This clone has more than one count but fewer than ten. Germline is not matched at one junction end, which may reflect a read error. This rearrangement joins TRBV7-7 to TRBJ2-3, with D unresolved. The CDR3 runs 15 residues. CDR1 is SSHAT, CDR2 FNYEAQ, per germline (reference sequence). The chain's CDR3 is CASSSNPLGTDTQYF. The CDR3 DNA is TGTGCTAGCAGCTCGAACCCCTTGGGCACAGATACGCAGTATTTT.

The chain joins TRBV9 to TRBJ2-1; TRBD2 matches at 9 bases. V was pared by 0 bases and J by 0 bases, with 16 bases of the junction left unmatched. This CDR3 comprises 21 residues. The germline V gene has CDR1 SGDLS and CDR2 YYNGEE. The chain's CDR3 is CASSVGAGGLAATSSYNEQFF. Written as DNA, the CDR3 is TGTGCCAGCAGCGTAGGCGCCGGGGGACTAGCCGCAACTAGCTCCTACAATGAGCAGTTCTTC.

The J gene is TRBJ2-3, the V gene TRBV25-1, with D possibly TRBD2 on 7 matching bases. CDR1 and CDR2 (germline): MGHDK, SYGVNS. The CDR3 spans 15 residues. With 1 base removed from V and 3 bases from J, the gap between germline ends came to 11 bases. In nucleotides, the CDR3 is TGTGCCAGCAGTGAATCAAGGGGGGGAACAGATACGCAGTATTTT. Translation gives CASSESRGGTDTQYF.

The rearrangement links TRBV11-1 to TRBJ2-7, with 7 bases matching TRBD1. Germline V CDR1 and CDR2: SGHAT, FQDESV (reference sequence). CDR3 length: 15 residues. The V and J ends lost 0 bases and 0 bases, in that order; junction bases with no gene match: 2. This chain's CDR3 is CASSLATGSSYEQYF. CDR3 in DNA: TGTGCCAGCAGCTTAGCGACAGGGAGCTCCTACGAGCAGTACTTC. Complete variable domain (other parts from reference TRBV11-1 and TRBJ2-7): EAEVAQSPRYKITEKSQAVAFWCDPISGHATLYWYRQILGQGPELLVQFQDESVVDDSQLPKDRFSAERLKGVDSTLKIQPAELGDSAMYLCASSLATGSSYEQYFGPGTRLTVT.

This clone was recorded a few times. V and J are TRBV5-8 and TRBJ2-2; D is unresolved. V was pared by 2 bases and J by 1 base, with 9 bases between. The CDR3 runs to 15 residues. Germline CDR1 and CDR2: SGHTS and YDEGEE. CDR3 coding DNA: TGTGCCAGCAGCTTTCAGCAGCTGAACACCGGGGAGCTGTTTTTT. Its translation is CASSFQQLNTGELFF.

This rearrangement joins TRBV10-2 to TRBJ2-1; D not certain. The CDR3 has 14 residues. The V end was cut by 4 bases, the J end by 3 bases, with 10 bases between. Germline CDR1 WSHSY, CDR2 SAAADI. The CDR3 DNA reads TGCGCCAGCAGTGCCAGCGCCCGCTACAATGAGCAGTTCTTC. Protein product: CASSASARYNEQFF.

The chain is built from TRBV7-2 and TRBJ1-2, with D uncertain. The germline V and J ends were trimmed by 5 bases and 4 bases, with 8 bases remaining between them. Germline CDR1 SGHTA, CDR2 FQGNSA. The CDR3 covers 12 residues. CDR3 coding DNA: TGTGCCAGCAGCCCACGATTCTATGGCTACACCTTC. Protein product: CASSPRFYGYTF.

The chain couples TRBV5-8 to TRBJ1-1, with D tentatively TRBD1 (5 bases). V lost 4 bases and J lost 7, with 14 bases in between. CDR3 length equals 13 residues. The germline V gene has CDR1 SGHTS and CDR2 YDEGEE. This CDR3 reads CASSRGHTIEAFF. CDR3 coding DNA: TGTGCCAGCAGCCGGGGCCATACTATTGAAGCTTTCTTT.